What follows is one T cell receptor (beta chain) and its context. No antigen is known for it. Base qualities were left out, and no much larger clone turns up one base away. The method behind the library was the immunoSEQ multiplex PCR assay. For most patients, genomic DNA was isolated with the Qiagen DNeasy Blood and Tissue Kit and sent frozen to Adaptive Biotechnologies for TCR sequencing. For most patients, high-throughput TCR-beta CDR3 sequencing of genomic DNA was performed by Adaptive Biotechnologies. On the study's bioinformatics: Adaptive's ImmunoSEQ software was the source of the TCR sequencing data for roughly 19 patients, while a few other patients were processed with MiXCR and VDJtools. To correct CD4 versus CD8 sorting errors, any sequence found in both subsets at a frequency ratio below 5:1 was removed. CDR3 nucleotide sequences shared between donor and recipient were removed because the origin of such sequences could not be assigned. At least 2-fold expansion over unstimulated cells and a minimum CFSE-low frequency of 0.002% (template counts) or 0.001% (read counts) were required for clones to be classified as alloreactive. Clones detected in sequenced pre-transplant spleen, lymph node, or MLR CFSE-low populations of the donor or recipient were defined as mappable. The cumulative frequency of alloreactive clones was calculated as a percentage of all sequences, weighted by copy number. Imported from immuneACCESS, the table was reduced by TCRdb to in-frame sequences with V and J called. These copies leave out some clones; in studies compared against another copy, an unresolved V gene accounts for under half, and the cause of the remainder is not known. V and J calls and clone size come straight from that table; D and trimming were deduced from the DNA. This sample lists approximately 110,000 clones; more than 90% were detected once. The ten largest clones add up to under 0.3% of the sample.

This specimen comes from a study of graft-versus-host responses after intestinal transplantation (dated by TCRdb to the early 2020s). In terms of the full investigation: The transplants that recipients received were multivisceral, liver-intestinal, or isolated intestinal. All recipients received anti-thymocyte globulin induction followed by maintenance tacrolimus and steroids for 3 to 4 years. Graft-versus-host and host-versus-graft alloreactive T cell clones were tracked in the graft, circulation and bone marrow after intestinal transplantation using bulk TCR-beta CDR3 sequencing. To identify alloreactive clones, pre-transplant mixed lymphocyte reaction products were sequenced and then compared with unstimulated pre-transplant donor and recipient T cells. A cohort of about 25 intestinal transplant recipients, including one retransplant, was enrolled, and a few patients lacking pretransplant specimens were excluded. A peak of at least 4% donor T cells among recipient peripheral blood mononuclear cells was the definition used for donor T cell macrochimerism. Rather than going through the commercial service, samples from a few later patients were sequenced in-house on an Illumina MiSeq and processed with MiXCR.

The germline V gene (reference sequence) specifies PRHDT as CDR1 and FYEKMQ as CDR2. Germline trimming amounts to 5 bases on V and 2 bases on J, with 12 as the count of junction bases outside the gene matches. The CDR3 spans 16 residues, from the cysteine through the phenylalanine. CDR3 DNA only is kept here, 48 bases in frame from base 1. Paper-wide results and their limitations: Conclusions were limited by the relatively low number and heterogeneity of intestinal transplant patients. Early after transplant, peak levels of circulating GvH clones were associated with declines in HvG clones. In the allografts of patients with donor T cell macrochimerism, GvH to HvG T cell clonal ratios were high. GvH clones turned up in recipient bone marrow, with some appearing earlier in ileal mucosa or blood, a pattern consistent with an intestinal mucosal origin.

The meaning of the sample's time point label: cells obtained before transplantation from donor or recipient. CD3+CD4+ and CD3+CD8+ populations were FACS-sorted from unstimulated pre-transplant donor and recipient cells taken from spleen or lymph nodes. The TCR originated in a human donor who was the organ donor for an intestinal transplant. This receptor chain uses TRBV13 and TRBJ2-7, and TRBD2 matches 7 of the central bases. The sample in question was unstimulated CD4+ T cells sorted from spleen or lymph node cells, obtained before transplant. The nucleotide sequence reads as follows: TGTGCCAGCAGCCTATGGGGGGGAAAAGGAACCTACGAGCAGTACTTC. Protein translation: CASSLWGGKGTYEQYF.